The rows below give T cell receptor beta chains drawn from one sample of a study of blood T cells in healthy people across ages. TCRdb recomputed calls from the 5' RACE reads with MiXCR, one row per CDR3 protein. Of some 900,000 distinct CDR3 sequences in the sample, roughly 43% were seen once. Source material: blood. The origin of the receptors is a man under 40 in good health. Each CDR3 is given with its conserved first and last residue. The order of the fields is D gene, J gene, clone size, V gene, CDR3 DNA, CDR3 protein. The D gene is left open where the match is weak. Size tells how often a clone was seen (once, few, many) or the class of an expanded clone, and some rows leave it out.

TRBD2 TRBJ2-1 - TRBV6-5 TGTGCCAGCAGTTACCCGGCCCGGGGGGGGACTTACAATGAGCAGTTCTTC CASSYPARGGTYNEQFF
- TRBJ2-5 once TRBV4-1 TGCGCCAGCACCTCCGGGCGAACGCCCCTAAATCGGGAGACCCAGTACTTC CASTSGRTPLNRETQYF
- TRBJ2-3 - TRBV4-1 TGCGCCAGCAGCCATTACAGGACAGATACGCAGTATTTT CASSHYRTDTQYF
- TRBJ1-6 few TRBV7-9 TGTGCCAGCAGCGTAGATGCCGGGTCACCCCTCCACTTT CASSVDAGSPLHF
TRBD1 TRBJ1-5 - TRBV7-9 TGTGCCAGCAGCTTACCGGGACAGGGCAATCAGCCCCAGCATTTT CASSLPGQGNQPQHF
TRBD1 TRBJ1-2 - TRBV27 TGTGCCAGCAGTCCCCGGGACAGGGCGGACTATGGCTACACCTTC CASSPRDRADYGYTF
- TRBJ1-4 few TRBV27 TGTGCCAGCGGTTCTCCGGGTGCGGGGGGTGAAAAACTGTTTTTT CASGSPGAGGEKLFF
- TRBJ1-2 - TRBV5-8 TGTGCCAGCAGCTTGGTCGTCAGGGGAAACTATGGCTACACCTTC CASSLVVRGNYGYTF
- TRBJ1-2 - TRBV6-1 TGTGCCAGCAACACAAGGGGACGGGGCTATGGCTACACCTTC CASNTRGRGYGYTF
- TRBJ1-1 - TRBV4-1 TGCGCCAGCAGCCAAGTTCCTATGAACACTGAAGCTTTCTTT CASSQVPMNTEAFF
- TRBJ2-6 many TRBV12-3/TRBV12-4 TGTGCCAGCACCCAGGACGGAAACTCTGGGGCCAACGTCCTGACTTTC CASTQDGNSGANVLTF
- TRBJ2-1 few TRBV6-1 TGTGCCACCTATACAGGGAGCTCCTACAATGAGCAGTTCTTC CATYTGSSYNEQFF
TRBD1 TRBJ1-6 few TRBV4-2 TGTGCCAGCAGCCAAATAAACATCAGGGGGGATTCACCCCTCCACTTT CASSQINIRGDSPLHF
TRBD2 TRBJ2-5 once TRBV25-1 TGTGCCAGCAGTGATGCAGGGAGGGAAGAGACCCAGTACTTC CASSDAGREETQYF
TRBD2 TRBJ2-3 - TRBV5-1 TGCGCCAGCAGCTTGACTAGCGGGGGTTACCGCACAGATACGCAGTATTTT CASSLTSGGYRTDTQYF
- TRBJ2-7 - TRBV7-9 TGTGCCAGCAGCTTTGCGTATAACAATGAGCAGTACTTC CASSFAYNNEQYF
TRBD2 TRBJ2-3 few TRBV7-9 TGTGCCAGCAGCTTACACGTGGGGACTAGCGACACAGATACGCAGTATTTT CASSLHVGTSDTDTQYF
- TRBJ2-7 - TRBV2 TGTGCCAGCACAACCGGCGTGGGACGTTACTACGAGCAGTACTTC CASTTGVGRYYEQYF
- TRBJ2-3 few TRBV20-1 TGCAGTGCTCCCCGCACAGATACGCAGTATTTT CSAPRTDTQYF
TRBD1 TRBJ2-3 - TRBV12-3/TRBV12-4 TGTGCCAGCAGCTCACAGGGGCTCCACACAGATACGCAGTATTTT CASSSQGLHTDTQYF
- TRBJ2-5 few TRBV2 TGTGCCAGCAAACAAAGTCTGCTGCGCCAAGAGACCCAGTACTTC CASKQSLLRQETQYF
TRBD1 TRBJ1-2 - TRBV18 TGTGCCAGCTCACCCAGACAGGGAGGTTACTATGGCTACACCTTC CASSPRQGGYYGYTF
- TRBJ2-3 - TRBV7-2 TGTGCCAGCAGCTTAGCGGTCGGGTCCCAAGATACGCAGTATTTT CASSLAVGSQDTQYF
- TRBJ2-3 once TRBV7-3 TGTGCCAGCAGCTTAGCGGGACCGTCAAATACGCAGTATTTT CASSLAGPSNTQYF
TRBD1 TRBJ1-2 - TRBV20-1 TGCAGTGCTAGCCCGGGACAGAGTTTAGCTAACTATGGCTACACCTTC CSASPGQSLANYGYTF
- TRBJ2-3 - TRBV3-1 TGTGCCAGCAGCTACAGGGAGGGGGCAGATACGCAGTATTTT CASSYREGADTQYF
TRBD2 TRBJ2-7 - TRBV2 TGTGCCAGCAGTGCGACTAGCGGGGTTTCCTACGAGCAGTACTTC CASSATSGVSYEQYF
- TRBJ1-2 - TRBV12-3/TRBV12-4 TGTGCCAGCAGTTACCCCGGGGCGGTAAGCTTTGGCTACACCTTC CASSYPGAVSFGYTF
- TRBJ2-7 few TRBV13 TGTGCCAGCAGCCATATTACCGGGTCCGACGAGCAGTACTTC CASSHITGSDEQYF
- TRBJ2-7 once TRBV20-1 TGCAGTGCTAGGCTGCCTAATGTAGGGGAGGAGCAGTACTTC CSARLPNVGEEQYF
- TRBJ1-4 few TRBV21-1 TGTGCCCACCAAATCAAAGGGGTGCGCGAAAAACTGTTTTTT CAHQIKGVREKLFF
- TRBJ1-5 - TRBV12-3/TRBV12-4 TGTGCCACCGCGGGAGCGCGGAATAGCAATCAGCCCCAGCATTTT CATAGARNSNQPQHF
TRBD1 TRBJ2-5 few TRBV7-8 TGTGCCAGCAGCTTAGATCCGACAGGGGTAGAGACCCAGTACTTC CASSLDPTGVETQYF
TRBD1 TRBJ2-7 - TRBV12-5 TGTGCTAGTGGTCCAGGACAGGGAGGCTACGAGCAGTACTTC CASGPGQGGYEQYF
- TRBJ1-2 - TRBV20-1 TGCAGTGCTGAGCCCGCGCGGGGGAGCGGCTACACCTTC CSAEPARGSGYTF
TRBD1 TRBJ2-7 - TRBV11-2 TGTGCCAGCAACCTTTCGGGACAGCCTTCCTACGAGCAGTACTTC CASNLSGQPSYEQYF
TRBD1 TRBJ2-2 - TRBV7-2 TGTGCCAGCAGCTTGGGACAGACAAGGGGGGAGCTGTTTTTT CASSLGQTRGELFF
- TRBJ1-2 few TRBV30 TGTGCCTGGAGCCGCCTAAACTATGGCTACACCTTC CAWSRLNYGYTF
- TRBJ1-5 - TRBV27 TGTGCCAGCCTCCCCAGGCACGGTCTCAATCAGCCCCAGCATTTT CASLPRHGLNQPQHF
- TRBJ2-3 few TRBV12-3/TRBV12-4 TGTGCCAGCAGGGGGATCACAGATACGCAGTATTTT CASRGITDTQYF
- TRBJ2-3 many TRBV28 TGCGCCAGCAGCCCCCGTCGGGATACGCAGTATTTT CASSPRRDTQYF
- TRBJ2-7 - TRBV11-2 TGTGCCAGCAGGCAATGGGGCTCCCGCTACGAGCAGTACTTC CASRQWGSRYEQYF
- TRBJ2-1 few TRBV28 TGTGCCAGCGGAGCAAATGGTCCCTACAATGAGCAGTTCTTC CASGANGPYNEQFF
- TRBJ2-7 - TRBV15 TGTGCCGCCAGCAGACACGACAGCTCCTACGAGCAGTACTTC CAASRHDSSYEQYF
TRBD1 TRBJ2-3 - TRBV7-9 TGTGCCATTCCGGGACAGGGTGGAACAGATACGCAGTATTTT CAIPGQGGTDTQYF
- TRBJ2-2 - TRBV19 TGTGCCAGTAGTATGGGGCGCGCCGGGGAGCTGTTTTTT CASSMGRAGELFF
- TRBJ2-2 - TRBV7-9 TGTGCCAGCAGCCAAGCGGGTCCCGGGGAGCTGTTTTTT CASSQAGPGELFF
- TRBJ1-1 - TRBV5-1 TGCGCCAGCAGCTTGGTTCAAACAGGGAGCGCTGAAGCTTTCTTT CASSLVQTGSAEAFF
TRBD1 TRBJ1-6 - TRBV7-9 TGTGCCAGCAGCTTCACGGACAGGGGGGAACTCCACTTT CASSFTDRGELHF
TRBD1 TRBJ1-2 few TRBV6-2/TRBV6-3 TGTGCCAGCAGTAACGTACAGGGGGACCGGGGCTACACCTTC CASSNVQGDRGYTF
TRBD1 TRBJ2-4 - TRBV11-2 TGTGCCAGCAGATCTAGTGACAGGGGGCATTCATCCATTCAGTACTTC CASRSSDRGHSSIQYF
- TRBJ2-1 - TRBV7-9 TGTGCCAGCACCCCATACGGGACTCCCTCCTACAATGAGCAGTTCTTC CASTPYGTPSYNEQFF
- TRBJ2-7 - TRBV6-6 TGTGCCAGCAGTTACCAGGGCTCCCACGAGCAGTACTTC CASSYQGSHEQYF
TRBD2 TRBJ2-7 many TRBV7-9 TGTGCCAGCAGCTTAGGCACTAGCGGGGGCACCTACGAGCAGTACTTC CASSLGTSGGTYEQYF
- TRBJ1-4 - TRBV3-1 TGTGCCAGCAGCCAAGATCAGGGGCATGCAACTAATGAAAAACTGTTTTTT CASSQDQGHATNEKLFF
- TRBJ2-4 - TRBV13 TGTGCCAGCAGCCCAGGACTCGGGACTCAAGGGAACATTCAGTACTTC CASSPGLGTQGNIQYF
- TRBJ1-2 once TRBV3-1 TGTGCCAGCAGCCAAGCCTGGGACACCCTGGGATCCGGCTACACCTTC CASSQAWDTLGSGYTF
TRBD1 TRBJ1-5 - TRBV2 TGTGCCAGCAGTGAGACACAGGGGATTTATCAGCCCCAGCATTTT CASSETQGIYQPQHF
- TRBJ1-1 - TRBV3-1 TGTGCCAGCAGCCTGAGAGACAGCATGAACACTGAAGCTTTCTTT CASSLRDSMNTEAFF